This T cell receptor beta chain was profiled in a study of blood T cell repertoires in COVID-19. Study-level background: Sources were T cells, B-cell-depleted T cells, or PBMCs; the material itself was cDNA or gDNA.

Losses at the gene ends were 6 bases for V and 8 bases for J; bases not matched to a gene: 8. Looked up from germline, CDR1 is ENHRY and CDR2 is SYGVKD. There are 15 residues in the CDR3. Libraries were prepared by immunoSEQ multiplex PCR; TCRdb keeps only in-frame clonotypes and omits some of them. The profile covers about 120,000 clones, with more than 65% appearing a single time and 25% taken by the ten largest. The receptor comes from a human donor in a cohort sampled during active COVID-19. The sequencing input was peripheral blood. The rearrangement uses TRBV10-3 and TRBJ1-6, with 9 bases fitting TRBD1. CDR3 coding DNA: TGTGCCATCAGCGTATTGGGACAGGGAGATTCACCCCTCCACTTT. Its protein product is CAISVLGQGDSPLHF.